The 20 T cell receptor beta chains in this list originate from one sample, sequenced in a study of T cell responses to AZD1222 COVID-19 vaccine. TCRdb keeps only in-frame clones here, not all; method: immunoSEQ multiplex PCR. The table records about 110,000 clones, 87% of them present only once. The sequencing here drew on peripheral blood, taken on day 0 of AZD1222 vaccination. The receptors here all came from an adult in good health.

This chain uses TRBV7-2 with TRBJ2-2; 13 positions agree with TRBD2. The CDR3 has 15 residues. V gave up 5 bases and J gave up 7 bases; unmatched junction bases: 4. Germline V gene sequence: CDR1 SGHTA, CDR2 FQGNSA. CDR3 protein: CASSLWTSGSGELFF. CDR3 nucleotide sequence: TGTGCCAGCAGCCTTTGGACTAGCGGGAGCGGGGAGCTGTTTTTT.

The chain employs TRBV30 and TRBJ1-5; D is undetermined. CDR1 is GTSNPN and CDR2 is SVGIG in the germline V gene (reference sequence). The V and J ends lost 1 base and 5 bases respectively, with 9 bases between them. This CDR3 has 13 residues. The CDR3 sequence: CAWSGLEDQPQHF. The CDR3 region has the DNA TGTGCCTGGAGTGGTTTGGAGGATCAGCCCCAGCATTTT.

The rearrangement links TRBV28 to TRBJ1-2; the D gene is possibly TRBD1 (5 bases). Germline V lookup: CDR1 MDHEN, CDR2 SYDVKM. The CDR3 contains 14 residues. Trimming cost V 3 bases and J 8 bases, with 16 bases left between them. CDR3 DNA: TGTGCCAGCAGTTTTAATAGGAGGGGTATCGGCTACACCTTC. Protein sequence: CASSFNRRGIGYTF.

V and J are TRBV5-1 and TRBJ1-2; D gene unclear. Germline V CDR1 and CDR2: SGHRS, YFSETQ. Trimming stripped 5 bases from V and 4 bases from J, with 12 bases between. The CDR3 has 13 amino acids. The CDR3 protein is CASRQTPFYGYTF. The CDR3 coding sequence is TGCGCCAGCAGACAGACTCCTTTCTATGGCTACACCTTC.

V gene TRBV3-1 (or the pseudogene TRBV3-2) combines with J gene TRBJ2-3, with 9 nucleotides matching TRBD1. The length of the CDR3 is 17 residues. The germline gives CDR1 LGHDT, CDR2 YNNKEL (reference sequence). Losses at the gene ends were 0 bases for V and 4 bases for J; bases not matched to a gene: 8. As DNA, the CDR3 is TGTGCCAGCAGCCAAGATTTGGGGACAGGGTTCGCAGATACGCAGTATTTT. It yields the protein CASSQDLGTGFADTQYF.

The chain joins TRBV3-1 (or the pseudogene TRBV3-2) to TRBJ1-4; D call uncertain. Germline V gives CDR1 LGHDT, CDR2 YNNKEL (reference sequence). The germline V and J ends were trimmed by 1 base and 5 bases, with 8 bases remaining between them. CDR3 size: 14 residues. The CDR3 DNA reads as TGTGCCAGCAGCCAAGGGGCGGCGAATGAAAAACTGTTTTTT. It encodes CASSQGAANEKLFF.

The V call is TRBV4-1, the J call TRBJ2-5; D unclear. The V end was cut by 3 bases, the J end by 5 bases, with 7 bases between. Germline V gives CDR1 MGHRA, CDR2 YSYEKL. The CDR3 extends over 12 amino acids. The DNA of the CDR3 is TGCGCCAGCAGCCATGAAGGGGAGACCCAGTACTTC. This sequence encodes CASSHEGETQYF.

The J gene is TRBJ2-1, the V gene TRBV12-3 or TRBV12-4; TRBD2 matches at 8 bases. J lost 14 bases, V lost 6 bases, and 9 bases had no gene match. There are 12 residues in the CDR3. The CDR3 protein is CASSLAGGLKFF. Here the CDR3 DNA reads TGTGCCAGCAGCCTCGCGGGGGGTTTGAAGTTCTTC.

The V and J genes are TRBV5-1 and TRBJ1-1; 7 bases are a match to TRBD1. The CDR3 covers 16 residues. V trimming: 4 bases; J trimming: 0 bases; junction bases outside the gene matches: 9. CDR1 and CDR2 from the germline V gene are SGHRS and YFSETQ. The CDR3 sequence: CASSALTGVLNTEAFF. In nucleotides, the CDR3 is TGCGCCAGCAGCGCTCTCACAGGGGTTTTGAACACTGAAGCTTTCTTT.

The chain joins TRBV7-8 to TRBJ2-1; a weak D match, TRBD1 (5 bases). V was trimmed by 1 base and J by 8 bases, leaving 15 bases between them. Germline CDR1 reads SGHVS; CDR2 reads FQNEAQ. The CDR3 loop spans 15 amino acids. The CDR3 DNA is TGTGCCAGCAGCTTAGGGCAGGGCCTTCGGGATGAGCAGTTCTTC. Translation: CASSLGQGLRDEQFF.

Of note for this clone: A read error may account for a junction end that differs from germline. This rearrangement joins TRBV27 to TRBJ1-1; D not certain. The germline V gene has CDR1 MNHEY and CDR2 SMNVEV (reference sequence). The CDR3 extends over 15 amino acids. The DNA for the CDR3 is TGTGCTAGCAGTCAATCTTCCGGCCTAACCCGTGAAGCTTTCTTT. This sequence encodes CASSQSSGLTREAFF.

The gene calls are TRBV7-9 and TRBJ2-1; 8 nucleotides line up with TRBD2. V was pared by 5 bases and J by 8 bases, with 5 bases of the junction left unmatched. Germline V lookup: CDR1 SEHNR, CDR2 FQNEAQ (reference sequence). CDR3 length: 13 residues. The CDR3 coding sequence is TGTGCCAGCAGCGAGAAGCGGGAGCATGAGCAGTTCTTC. Translated, it gives CASSEKREHEQFF.

The chain joins TRBV28 to TRBJ1-2; D gene unclear. The CDR3 extends over 12 amino acids. Deletions cut 10 bases from V and 8 bases from J, with 17 bases between. Germline lookup yields CDR1 MDHEN and CDR2 SYDVKM. The DNA for the CDR3 is TGTGCCACTTCCGAGAGGGCCGGGGGCTACACCTTC. Translation: CATSERAGGYTF.

About this clone: Mismatch with germline at one junction end may stem from a read error. The chain carries TRBV28 and TRBJ2-1; TRBD1 matches 7 bases. CDR3 length equals 15 residues. Germline CDR1 reads MDHEN; CDR2 reads SYDVKM. In DNA, the CDR3 is TGTGCCAGCAGTTTATACCAAATGTCAGGGGGTAGGAGTATCTTC. Amino acid sequence: CASSLYQMSGGRSIF.

This chain uses TRBV30 with TRBJ2-1; possibly TRBD1 for D (6 bases). CDR1 GTSNPN and CDR2 SVGIG come from the germline V gene (reference sequence). CDR3 length equals 14 residues. Trimming stripped 4 bases from V and 8 bases from J, with 18 bases between. The CDR3 sequence: CAWTPAGGMDEQFF. CDR3 in DNA: TGTGCCTGGACACCCGCTGGGGGCATGGATGAGCAGTTCTTC. The full variable domain, its missing parts supplied by reference TRBV30 and TRBJ2-1, is SQTIHQWPATLVQPVGSPLSLECTVEGTSNPNLYWYRQAAGRGLQLLFYSVGIGQISSEVPQNLSASRPQDRQFILSSKKLLLSDSGFYLCAWTPAGGMDEQFFGPGTRLTVL.

The chain is built from TRBV27 and TRBJ2-2; TRBD1 or TRBD2 may be the D gene (6 bases each). Trimming cost V 2 bases and J 6 bases, with 22 bases left between them. The V gene's germline CDR1 is MNHEY and CDR2 SMNVEV (reference sequence). The CDR3 has 18 amino acids. The CDR3 here is CASSLALRRGLSSGELFF. DNA of the CDR3: TGTGCCAGCAGTTTAGCCCTCCGCCGGGGGCTCTCGTCCGGGGAGCTGTTTTTT.

This chain uses TRBV6-2 or TRBV6-3 with TRBJ1-2; 9 nucleotides align to TRBD1. With 5 bases clipped from V and 9 bases from J, the junction kept 10 bases outside the gene matches. The germline V gene has CDR1 MNHEY and CDR2 SVGEGT. The CDR3 has 14 residues. The chain's CDR3 is CASSNGTGISSYTF. CDR3 nucleotides: TGTGCCAGCAGTAACGGGACAGGGATTTCTAGCTACACCTTC.

The V call is TRBV28, the J call TRBJ1-1; D is unclear. CDR1 and CDR2 from the germline V gene are MDHEN and SYDVKM. This CDR3 has 12 amino acids. Trimming cost V 1 base and J 11 bases, with 11 bases left between them. The CDR3, as DNA: TGTGCCAGCAGTTTATCAGGAGTAGGGGCTTTCTTT. This encodes CASSLSGVGAFF.

The CDR3 nucleotides are TGCGCCAGCAGTCAAAGAGAGATTGCTAGGGAAGAGACCCAGTACTTC. Residues: CASSQREIAREETQYF. The chain has TRBV23-1 and TRBJ2-5; D remains ambiguous. TRBV23-1 belongs to the ORF category, with a function that is uncertain. The CDR3 sequence is 16 residues long. With 2 bases removed from V and 3 bases from J, the gap between germline ends came to 16 bases.

The rearrangement links TRBV5-1 to TRBJ2-7, with 9 bases aligning to TRBD1. Losses at the gene ends were 2 bases for V and 6 bases for J; bases not matched to a gene: 12. Germline CDR1 is SGHRS and CDR2 is YFSETQ. The length of the CDR3 is 16 residues. The CDR3 reads CASSLSPRGTGFEQYF. CDR3 in DNA: TGCGCCAGCAGCTTATCCCCCAGAGGGACAGGGTTCGAGCAGTACTTC. Variable domain in full (rest from reference TRBV5-1 and TRBJ2-7): KAGVTQTPRYLIKTRGQQVTLSCSPISGHRSVSWYQQTPGQGLQFLFEYFSETQRNKGNFPGRFSGRQFSNSRSEMNVSTLELGDSALYLCASSLSPRGTGFEQYFGPGTRLTVT.